Below are 18 T cell receptor beta chains sequenced from a single sample in a study of shared clonotypes between healthy human individuals (dated by TCRdb to the early 2020s). Library preparation was by the immunoSEQ multiplex PCR assay. TCRdb re-hosts the immuneACCESS table, in-frame sequences only. Its copies lack some clones; in the studies checked, an unresolved V gene accounts for under half of them, and the cause for the rest is not known. The sample data list a few hundred thousand clones, and around 80% of these were observed just once. The top ten clonotypes cover approximately 12% of the sample. The material sequenced was PBMCs. Receptors originate from a woman in her 40s in good health. Some clones in this sample may be carry-over from other donors' samples.

This clone was seen a single time. The chain links TRBV30 to TRBJ2-3; no clear D. In germline, CDR1 is GTSNPN, CDR2 SVGIG (reference sequence). The CDR3 runs to 12 residues. The ends were cut back, 5 bases at V and 0 bases at J, with 6 bases in the middle. The CDR3 is CAWGRSTDTQYF. The CDR3 nucleotides read TGTGCCTGGGGAAGGAGCACAGATACGCAGTATTTT.

Worth noting for this clone: A read error is likely here: a far larger clone is one base away. This sample also contains other DNA sequences that code for the same CDR3. The rearrangement joins TRBV11-2 to TRBJ2-2, with D perhaps matching TRBD1 (6 bases). Germline V lookup: CDR1 SGHAT, CDR2 FQNNGV. This CDR3 has 16 residues. CDR3 amino acids: CASSFTPTGSAGELFF. CDR3 in DNA: TGTGCCAGCAGCTTCACACCAACAGGGTCGGCCGGGGAGCTGTTTTTC.

The J gene is TRBJ2-1, the V gene TRBV5-6; 13 bases line up with TRBD2. V lost 2 bases, J lost 7 bases, and 3 bases stayed unmatched. Looked up from germline, CDR1 is SGHDT and CDR2 is YYEEEE. This CDR3 has 15 amino acids. CDR3 protein: CASSFMTSGRNEQFF. In DNA, the CDR3 is TGTGCCAGCAGCTTCATGACTAGCGGGAGGAATGAGCAGTTCTTC.

V usage is TRBV12-5 and J usage is TRBJ2-2; D tentatively reads TRBD1 or TRBD2 (5 bases each). The V gene lost 0 bases and the J gene lost 2 bases, with 10 bases spanning the gap. The CDR3 loop spans 16 amino acids. Germline lookup yields CDR1 LGHNT and CDR2 FRNRAP. The CDR3 DNA reads TGTGCTAGTGGTTTGGTAATGGGACCAAACACCGGGGAGCTGTTTTTT. It codes for CASGLVMGPNTGELFF.

This clone was seen once. V gene TRBV7-2 combines with J gene TRBJ2-7; TRBD2 matches 10 bases. Trimming took 4 bases from V and 2 from J; bases not matched to a gene: 2. Germline V gives CDR1 SGHTA, CDR2 FQGNSA. CDR3 length equals 14 residues. CDR3 loop: CASSSSGRAYEQYF. CDR3 coding DNA: TGTGCCAGCAGCTCGAGCGGGAGGGCCTACGAGCAGTACTTC.

V is TRBV18 and J is TRBJ2-7; 12 nucleotides match TRBD2. V trimming: 2 bases; J trimming: 2 bases; junction bases outside the gene matches: 10. The CDR3 is 18 residues long. Germline V gene sequence: CDR1 KGHSH, CDR2 LQKENI. CDR3 nucleotide sequence: TGTGCCAGCTCACCAGAACTAGCGGGAGGTTTATTTACCTACGAGCAGTACTTC. It is translated as CASSPELAGGLFTYEQYF.

This clone was recorded once. J is TRBJ2-5 and V is TRBV18; 10 bases are a match to TRBD1. V lost 3 bases, J lost 5 bases, and 3 bases stayed unmatched. Germline-derived CDR1 and CDR2 are KGHSH and LQKENI. This CDR3 spans 14 amino acids. The CDR3 protein is CASSPSGQGETQYF. CDR3 coding DNA: TGTGCCAGCTCACCCTCGGGACAGGGGGAGACCCAGTACTTC.

This chain links TRBV19 with TRBJ1-2; TRBD1 aligns across 7 bases. V dropped 6 bases and J dropped 4; count of bases not matched to a gene: 11. The CDR3 has 15 residues. Germline V gene data show CDR1 as LNHDA and CDR2 as SQIVND (reference sequence). The CDR3 region has the DNA TGTGCCAGTAGCCCTCAGGGGGATCTGCTCTATGGCTACACCTTC. It yields the protein CASSPQGDLLYGYTF.

This clone was counted once. V is TRBV5-1 and J is TRBJ2-2, with a weak D call TRBD2 (7 bases). This CDR3 is 15 amino acids long. V was pared by 4 bases and J by 1 base, with 11 bases between. Germline assignment: CDR1 SGHRS and CDR2 YFSETQ. CDR3: CASSAGAVNTGELFF. CDR3 in DNA: TGCGCCAGCAGCGCGGGGGCAGTGAACACCGGGGAGCTGTTTTTT.

The chain has TRBV5-4 and TRBJ1-2; TRBD1 matches 7 bases. CDR3 length equals 14 residues. After removal of 5 bases from V and 5 bases from J, the junction contained 9 bases not matched to a gene. Per the germline V gene, CDR1 is SGHNT and CDR2 is YYREEE (reference sequence). The CDR3 DNA follows: TGTGCCAGCAGTCAAGGGGGCGCTGGGTATGGCTACACCTTC. Amino acid sequence: CASSQGGAGYGYTF.

The chain's CDR3 is CASSENPIVAGASYEQYF. The DNA for the CDR3 is TGTGCCAGCAGTGAAAACCCCATAGTCGCCGGGGCAAGCTACGAGCAGTACTTC. The chain has TRBV6-1 and TRBJ2-7; D is perhaps TRBD1 or TRBD2 (5 bases each). The CDR3 runs 18 residues. Trimming removed 2 bases from V and 3 bases from J, with 23 bases in between. Germline CDR1 MNHNS, CDR2 SASEGT.

The rearrangement joins TRBV10-1 to TRBJ2-3, with 9 positions matching TRBD1. The CDR3 sequence is 15 residues long. V gave up 3 bases and J gave up 3 bases; unmatched junction bases: 4. Germline CDR1 reads WNHNN; CDR2 reads SYGVQD (reference sequence). Here the CDR3 reads CASSDRGQGTDTQYF. The CDR3 DNA sequence: TGCGCCAGCAGTGACCGGGGACAGGGAACAGATACGCAGTATTTT.

V and J are TRBV5-4 and TRBJ2-5; D unresolved. Germline CDR1 is SGHNT and CDR2 is YYREEE (reference sequence). Trimming shortened V by 5 bases and J by 5 bases, and 16 bases separated the two germline ends. The CDR3 is made up of 14 amino acids. In DNA, the CDR3 is TGTGCCAGCAGGTCTTCCCTCACGAAGGAGACCCAGTACTTC. It yields the protein CASRSSLTKETQYF. Filled out from reference TRBV5-4 and TRBJ2-5, the complete variable domain reads ETGVTQSPTHLIKTRGQQVTLRCSSQSGHNTVSWYQQALGQGPQFIFQYYREEENGRGNFPPRFSGLQFPNYSSELNVNALELDDSALYLCASRSSLTKETQYFGPGTRLLVL.

The gene calls are TRBV11-2 and TRBJ2-7; 8 bases match TRBD2. CDR3 length: 16 residues. Unmatched junction bases numbered 12, after V lost 4 bases and J lost 4 bases. Germline V gives CDR1 SGHAT, CDR2 FQNNGV. The CDR3 DNA follows: TGTGCCAGCAGCTACCTCCCGGGGGGGGTTGTGTACGAGCAGTACTTC. It yields the protein CASSYLPGGVVYEQYF.

As regards this clone: This sample also contains other DNA sequences that code for the same CDR3. V is TRBV5-1 and J is TRBJ1-1; TRBD1 aligns across 7 bases. The V gene's germline CDR1 is SGHRS and CDR2 YFSETQ. This CDR3 contains 14 residues. V lost 4 bases to trimming and J lost 1 base; unmatched junction nucleotides: 4. The CDR3 DNA reads TGCGCCAGCAGCCCGAGACAGGGGAACACTGAAGCTTTCTTT. Its translation is CASSPRQGNTEAFF.

This clone turned up a few times. The rearrangement uses TRBV19 and TRBJ1-1; TRBD1 matches at 11 bases. V shed 8 bases, J shed 4 bases, and the junction held 12 bases outside the gene matches. The CDR3 is made up of 16 amino acids. The germline gives CDR1 LNHDA, CDR2 SQIVND (reference sequence). CDR3 sequence: CASPGQGARGGTEAFF. The CDR3 coding sequence is TGTGCCAGTCCCGGACAGGGGGCTCGTGGCGGCACTGAAGCTTTCTTT.

This chain links TRBV5-4 with TRBJ2-2; tentative D call: TRBD2 (5 bases). Germline CDR1 is SGHNT and CDR2 is YYREEE (reference sequence). V lost 4 bases to trimming and J lost 6 bases, with 16 bases between them. This CDR3 spans 15 amino acids. CDR3 region: CASSPAAGTSGELFF. In DNA form, the CDR3 reads TGTGCCAGCAGCCCAGCGGCAGGAACGTCCGGGGAGCTGTTTTTT. Full variable domain (remainder filled in from reference TRBV5-4 and TRBJ2-2): ETGVTQSPTHLIKTRGQQVTLRCSSQSGHNTVSWYQQALGQGPQFIFQYYREEENGRGNFPPRFSGLQFPNYSSELNVNALELDDSALYLCASSPAAGTSGELFFGEGSRLTVL.

The chain has TRBV2 and TRBJ1-2; D is possibly TRBD1 (6 bases). Per germline, CDR1 SNHLY and CDR2 FYNNEI. Trimming removed 8 bases from V and 7 bases from J, with 8 bases in between. CDR3 length: 10 amino acids. CDR3 amino acids: CASQGSGYTF. The CDR3 coding sequence is TGTGCCAGCCAGGGGTCTGGCTACACCTTC.